The 28 T cell receptor beta chains listed next were all sequenced from one sample in a study of T cells after yellow fever vaccination. TCRdb passed the 5' RACE reads through MiXCR, listing each CDR3 protein once. This table holds over 130,000 distinct CDR3 sequences, 7.7% found once. The source was CD4+ T cells sorted from PBMCs, collected 5 days after the yellow fever booster vaccination. The receptors shown here come from a man aged 25 to 40 who received the YFV17D yellow fever vaccine.

This clonotype was seen ten or more times. The CDR3 spells CASSFGSGGPSNEKLFF. DNA of the CDR3: TGTGCCAGCAGTTTTGGCAGCGGGGGCCCCTCTAATGAAAAACTGTTTTTT. This chain links TRBV12-3 or TRBV12-4 with TRBJ1-4; a possible D gene is TRBD1 (6 bases). The CDR3 is made up of 17 amino acids. V was clipped by 3 bases and J by 3 bases, with 17 bases between them.

This clonotype was seen ten or more times. This chain joins TRBV20-1 and TRBJ2-7; TRBD2 might be the D (6 bases). Between the trimmed V and J ends, which lost 3 bases and 1 base, there was a span of 22 bases. This CDR3 is 17 amino acids long. Germline V gene sequence: CDR1 DFQATT, CDR2 SNEGSKA (reference sequence). Here the CDR3 DNA reads TGCAGTGCTAGGGGTGGTTATTTAGCGGCCAAATCCTACGAGCAGTACTTC. It is translated as CSARGGYLAAKSYEQYF.

In its sample, this clonotype was seen many times. The V call is TRBV19, the J call TRBJ2-2, with D perhaps assigned TRBD1 or TRBD2 (5 bases each). The ends were cut back, 10 bases at V and 2 bases at J, with 17 bases in the middle. Germline assignment: CDR1 LNHDA and CDR2 SQIVND (reference sequence). This CDR3 is built from 15 residues. The CDR3 DNA reads as TGTGCCACCCGGGACCTCGCGAAAAACACCGGGGAGCTGTTTTTT. Its translation is CATRDLAKNTGELFF.

This clonotype was observed many times. The chain combines TRBV12-3 or TRBV12-4 with TRBJ2-3, with D possibly TRBD2 on 6 matching bases. Trimming took 3 bases from V and 1 from J, leaving 14 bases between them. The CDR3 extends over 16 amino acids. The CDR3 region is CASSFGGIGGTDTQYF. DNA for the CDR3: TGTGCCAGCAGTTTCGGCGGGATAGGGGGCACAGATACGCAGTATTTT.

This clonotype was detected ten times or more. CDR3 DNA sequence: TGCAGTGCTAGGATAAGAGGGAAGGTAGGGGATAGGAATGAGCAGTTCTTC. This translates into CSARIRGKVGDRNEQFF. J is TRBJ2-1 and V is TRBV20-1, with D tentatively TRBD1 or TRBD2 (5 bases each). This CDR3 region has 17 residues. From germline, CDR1 is DFQATT and CDR2 SNEGSKA (reference sequence). V was trimmed by 3 bases and J by 7 bases, leaving 25 bases between them.

In this sample, this clonotype turned up many times. The chain uses TRBV4-1 and TRBJ1-2; 9 positions match TRBD1. After removal of 4 bases from V and 6 bases from J, the junction contained 15 bases not matched to a gene. Per the germline V gene, CDR1 is MGHRA and CDR2 is YSYEKL. This CDR3 spans 17 amino acids. CDR3 residues: CASSRAETMGQGDGYTF. The CDR3, as DNA: TGCGCCAGCAGCCGCGCCGAAACGATGGGACAGGGTGATGGCTACACCTTC.

This clonotype was observed many times. The chain employs TRBV4-3 and TRBJ2-5; D gene uncertain. Per the germline V gene, CDR1 is LGHNA and CDR2 is YSLEER. CDR3 size: 13 residues. V lost 1 base, J lost 7 bases, and 10 bases lay in between. As DNA, the CDR3 is TGCGCCAGCAGCCAAGGGTCCTCGGGGACCCAGTACTTC. This gives the protein CASSQGSSGTQYF.

This clonotype was seen repeatedly, ten times or more. The genes are TRBV20-1 and TRBJ1-5; possibly TRBD1 for D (6 bases). Trimming removed 7 bases at V and 3 bases at J, with 13 bases between. The germline V gene has CDR1 DFQATT and CDR2 SNEGSKA (reference sequence). This CDR3 spans 13 amino acids. The CDR3 sequence is CSVAGQYNQPQHF. Here the CDR3 DNA reads TGCAGTGTAGCAGGACAGTACAATCAGCCCCAGCATTTT.

This clonotype was recorded at least ten times. The chain is built from TRBV4-3 and TRBJ1-3; D is ambiguous. This CDR3 comprises 15 residues. The germline gives CDR1 LGHNA, CDR2 YSLEER. Trimming pared 1 base from V and 0 bases from J, leaving 7 bases between. The CDR3 loop reads CASSQVGNSGNTIYF. The CDR3 region has the DNA TGCGCCAGCAGCCAAGTTGGGAACTCTGGAAACACCATATATTTT.

This chain connects TRBV5-1 to TRBJ2-3; 8 bases match TRBD1. The CDR3 contains 14 residues. V was clipped by 4 bases and J by 4 bases; unmatched bases: 5. From germline, CDR1 is SGHRS and CDR2 YFSETQ. Here the CDR3 DNA reads TGCGCCAGCAGCCAAGGACAGGGCCCAGATACGCAGTATTTT. Translated, it gives CASSQGQGPDTQYF.

This clonotype appeared many times. This rearrangement joins TRBV5-1 to TRBJ2-1; 10 bases are shared with TRBD2. Per the germline V gene, CDR1 is SGHRS and CDR2 is YFSETQ. The junction had 10 bases not matched to a gene; V was cut back by 4 bases and J by 9 bases. The CDR3 runs 15 residues. CDR3 sequence: CASSPPLAGGTEQFF. In DNA, the CDR3 is TGCGCCAGCAGCCCACCTTTAGCGGGAGGAACTGAGCAGTTCTTC.

A few counts support this clonotype. The J gene is TRBJ1-5, the V gene TRBV7-2; the D is unclear. This CDR3 has 13 amino acids. Trimming pared 8 bases from V and 7 bases from J, leaving 15 bases between. Germline loops: CDR1 SGHTA, CDR2 FQGNSA. In DNA, the CDR3 is TGTGCCAGCGCCTCTTATCCGGGGCAGCCCCAGCATTTT. It specifies CASASYPGQPQHF. Together with reference TRBV7-2 and TRBJ1-5, the CDR3 gives the full variable domain: GAGVSQSPSNKVTEKGKDVELRCDPISGHTALYWYRQSLGQGLEFLIYFQGNSAPDKSGLPSDRFSAERTGGSVSTLTIQRTQQEDSAVYLCASASYPGQPQHFGDGTRLSIL.

This clonotype appeared many times. The CDR3 here is CASSLVGSPLGRSGEQFF. CDR3 DNA: TGTGCCAGCAGCTTAGTGGGGTCACCACTGGGACGGTCCGGTGAGCAGTTCTTC. V is TRBV11-1 and J is TRBJ2-1; D assignment may be TRBD1 or TRBD2 (5 bases each). This CDR3 contains 18 residues. CDR1 and CDR2 from the germline V gene are SGHAT and FQDESV (reference sequence). V shed 1 base and J shed 9 bases, with 25 bases lying between them. The full variable domain, rest sourced from reference TRBV11-1 and TRBJ2-1, is EAEVAQSPRYKITEKSQAVAFWCDPISGHATLYWYRQILGQGPELLVQFQDESVVDDSQLPKDRFSAERLKGVDSTLKIQPAELGDSAMYLCASSLVGSPLGRSGEQFFGPGTRLTVL.

This clonotype was seen repeatedly, ten times or more. The chain has TRBV12-3 or TRBV12-4 and TRBJ2-7; 8 bases agree with TRBD2. The CDR3 has 12 residues. Losses at the gene ends were 10 bases for V and 6 bases for J; bases not matched to a gene: 8. CDR3: CATKRAGGEQYF. The CDR3 nucleotides are TGTGCCACCAAAAGGGCGGGAGGCGAGCAGTACTTC.

In its sample, this clonotype was seen a few times. The chain employs TRBV4-2 and TRBJ2-7; unclear D gene. In germline, CDR1 is LGHNA, CDR2 YNFKEQ. V was pared by 0 bases and J by 1 base, with 7 bases between. The CDR3 runs to 14 residues. In DNA form, the CDR3 reads TGTGCCAGCAGCCAAGACACCCGGTCCTACGAGCAGTACTTC. It is translated as CASSQDTRSYEQYF.

This rearrangement joins TRBV5-1 to TRBJ1-1, with D uncertain. The length of the CDR3 is 15 residues. With 0 bases removed from V and 1 base from J, the gap between germline ends came to 10 bases. Germline V lookup: CDR1 SGHRS, CDR2 YFSETQ. This CDR3 is CASSLDPGRNTEAFF. Here the CDR3 DNA reads TGCGCCAGCAGCTTGGATCCCGGTCGGAACACTGAAGCTTTCTTT.

This clonotype was detected many times. This chain uses TRBV5-1 with TRBJ2-5; D remains unclear. The CDR3 loop spans 13 amino acids. Germline V lookup: CDR1 SGHRS, CDR2 YFSETQ. V lost 1 base and J lost 3, with 7 bases in between. CDR3 coding DNA: TGCGCCAGCAGCTTGTGGCAGGAAGAGACCCAGTACTTC. The encoded protein is CASSLWQEETQYF.

This clonotype occurred many times. V and J are TRBV5-1 and TRBJ2-3; weak D call: TRBD2 (5 bases). CDR3 length: 15 amino acids. V was shortened by 0 bases and J by 0 bases, with 8 bases between the two germline ends. The germline CDR1 and CDR2 sequences are SGHRS and YFSETQ. The CDR3 here is CASSLDGKSTDTQYF. CDR3 coding DNA: TGCGCCAGCAGCTTGGACGGGAAAAGCACAGATACGCAGTATTTT.

With regard to this clonotype: A much larger clonotype is one base distant, so this may be a read error. V and J are TRBV12-3 or TRBV12-4 and TRBJ2-4; D gene unclear. This CDR3 has 13 residues. The germline V and J ends were trimmed by 2 bases and 5 bases, with 7 bases remaining between them. The DNA for the CDR3 is TGTGCCAGCAGTTTAATACAGCAAAACATTCAGTACTTC. Its translation is CASSLIQQNIQYF.

This clonotype was counted only a few times. The genes are TRBV20-1 and TRBJ2-7; the D gene could be TRBD1 or TRBD2 (6 bases each). The germline gives CDR1 DFQATT, CDR2 SNEGSKA (reference sequence). The CDR3 runs to 14 residues. Trimming took off 7 bases at V and 1 base at J, with 17 bases between the two ends. The CDR3 DNA reads as TGCAGTGTTCAAGGAGGGGGTGGATCCTACGAGCAGTACTTC. Its translation is CSVQGGGGSYEQYF.

This clonotype was observed many times. The chain carries TRBV7-9 and TRBJ2-7; possible D gene TRBD2, 5 bases. The germline V gene encodes CDR1 SEHNR and CDR2 FQNEAQ (reference sequence). The ends were cut back, 0 bases at V and 0 bases at J, with 9 bases in the middle. The CDR3 totals 15 residues. DNA of the CDR3: TGTGCCAGCAGCTTAGCGGGAGCGGACTCCTACGAGCAGTACTTC. Translating gives CASSLAGADSYEQYF.

This clonotype came up many times. The chain is built from TRBV18 and TRBJ2-7; 7 bases map to TRBD2. CDR3 length: 16 residues. CDR1 KGHSH and CDR2 LQKENI come from the germline V gene. V was clipped by 0 bases and J by 3 bases; unmatched bases: 8. The CDR3 spells CASSPPGGGRLYEQYF. In DNA, the CDR3 is TGTGCCAGCTCACCACCGGGGGGAGGGCGTCTCTACGAGCAGTACTTC.

There are many counts of this clonotype. The V and J genes are TRBV28 and TRBJ1-5, with a weak D call TRBD1 (6 bases). Germline V gene data show CDR1 as MDHEN and CDR2 as SYDVKM. The CDR3 covers 15 residues. Deletions cut 6 bases from V and 2 bases from J, with 14 bases between. The DNA for the CDR3 is TGTGCCAGCAGCAAAGGGGGGGTGGGCAATCAGCCCCAGCATTTT. Its translation is CASSKGGVGNQPQHF. The whole variable domain, filled in from reference TRBV28 and TRBJ1-5, reads DVKVTQSSRYLVKRTGEKVFLECVQDMDHENMFWYRQDPGLGLRLIYFSYDVKMKEKGDIPEGYSVSREKKERFSLILESASTNQTSMYLCASSKGGVGNQPQHFGDGTRLSIL.

Notes on this clonotype: Since a much larger clone is just one base distant, this may be a read error. The chain links TRBV30 to TRBJ2-1, with a weak D call TRBD2 (6 bases). Per the germline V gene, CDR1 is GTSNPN and CDR2 is SVGIG (reference sequence). This CDR3 comprises 12 residues. V was shortened by 2 bases and J by 15 bases, with 17 bases between the two germline ends. The CDR3 DNA reads as TGTGCCTGGAGTATCAGCGGGCGGGTTCCGTTCTTC. This encodes CAWSISGRVPFF.

This clonotype was observed at least ten times. J is TRBJ2-3 and V is TRBV5-1; 7 nucleotides match TRBD2. The CDR3 covers 14 residues. Losses at the gene ends were 5 bases for V and 6 bases for J; bases not matched to a gene: 9. The V gene's germline CDR1 is SGHRS and CDR2 YFSETQ. In DNA, the CDR3 is TGCGCCAGCAGACGTGGAGCGGGAATCGATACGCAGTATTTT. Translating gives CASRRGAGIDTQYF.

At least ten counts were recorded for this clonotype. This chain links TRBV29-1 with TRBJ2-3; 7 bases line up with TRBD2. CDR1 is SQVTM, CDR2 ANQGSEA, per germline. The CDR3 runs 11 residues. The CDR3 sequence is CSGRLTSSQYF. CDR3 in DNA: TGCAGTGGGAGGCTGACTAGCTCGCAGTATTTT.

The sample holds many counts of this clonotype. J is TRBJ2-1 and V is TRBV5-1, with a weak D call TRBD2 (6 bases). Germline V gives CDR1 SGHRS, CDR2 YFSETQ. V gave up 4 bases and J gave up 3 bases, with 11 bases separating them. This CDR3 contains 14 residues. CDR3 coding DNA: TGCGCCAGCAGCGACGGGAGTGGCTACAATGAGCAGTTCTTC. This encodes CASSDGSGYNEQFF. The full variable domain, completed using reference TRBV5-1 and TRBJ2-1, is KAGVTQTPRYLIKTRGQQVTLSCSPISGHRSVSWYQQTPGQGLQFLFEYFSETQRNKGNFPGRFSGRQFSNSRSEMNVSTLELGDSALYLCASSDGSGYNEQFFGPGTRLTVL.

This clonotype appeared many times. The rearrangement uses TRBV7-6 and TRBJ2-1; 7 nucleotides line up with TRBD2. After removal of 1 base from V and 4 bases from J, the junction contained 7 bases not matched to a gene. CDR3 size: 16 residues. Germline V gene data show CDR1 as SGHVS and CDR2 as FNYEAQ. CDR3 amino acids: CASSLDFGGGYNEQFF. The CDR3 DNA follows: TGTGCCAGCAGCTTAGACTTTGGCGGGGGTTACAATGAGCAGTTCTTC.